This TCR beta chain was captured by sequencing in a study of post-analysis software for immune sequencing data. Study conclusions and caveats: Comparison of patients with controls showed five TRBV segments more frequent in patients, TRBV5-6, TRBV5-1 and TRBV20-1 among them. By F measure, samples from a shared preparation batch strongly co-clustered.

Unique molecular identifiers were present in the TCR beta cDNA libraries. TCRdb re-called the PCR reads through MiXCR, storing one row per CDR3 protein. The sample includes some 890,000 distinct CDR3 sequences, around 53% of them seen just once. Comment on this clonotype: What it binds is unknown.

Germline assignment: CDR1 ENHRY and CDR2 SYGVKD. This CDR3 has 13 amino acids. V was clipped by 10 bases and J by 11 bases; unmatched bases: 11. The chain joins TRBV10-3 to TRBJ2-5; 12 bases are a match to TRBD1. The sample was blood. The sequence derives from a girl under 18 with multiple sclerosis. CDR3 sequence reads: CATKGQGAWEQYF. The CDR3 DNA is TGTGCCACTAAGGGACAGGGGGCTTGGGAGCAGTACTTC.